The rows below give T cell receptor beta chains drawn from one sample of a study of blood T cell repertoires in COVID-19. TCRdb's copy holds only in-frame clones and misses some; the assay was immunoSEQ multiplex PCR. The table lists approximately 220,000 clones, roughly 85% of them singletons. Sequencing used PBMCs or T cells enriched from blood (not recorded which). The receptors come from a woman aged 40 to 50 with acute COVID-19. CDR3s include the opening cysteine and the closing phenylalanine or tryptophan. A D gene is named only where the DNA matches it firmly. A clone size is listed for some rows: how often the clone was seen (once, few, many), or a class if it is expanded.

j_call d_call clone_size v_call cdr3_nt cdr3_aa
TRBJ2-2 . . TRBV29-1 TGCAGCGTTTCCTCGGGGAGCGGCCCCGGGGAGCTGTTTTTT CSVSSGSGPGELFF
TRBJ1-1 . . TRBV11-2 TGTGCCAGCAGCCAGAACCGAGGGGGCACTGAAGCTTTCTTT CASSQNRGGTEAFF
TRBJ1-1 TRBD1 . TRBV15 TGTGCCACCAGCAGTAAACAGGGGTGGGCTGAAGCTTTCTTT CATSSKQGWAEAFF
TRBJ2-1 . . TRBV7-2 TGTGCCAGCAGCCCACAGGCAGGGGGGCATGAGCAGTTCTTC CASSPQAGGHEQFF
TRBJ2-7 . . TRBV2 TGTGCCAGCAGGGACGGGGGCTCCTACGAGCAGTACTTC CASRDGGSYEQYF
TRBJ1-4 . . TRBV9 TGTGCCAGCAGCGCCGCCGGGTCAAATGAAAAACTGTTTTTT CASSAAGSNEKLFF
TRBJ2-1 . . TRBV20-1 TGCAGTGCTAGTCGCGCGGGGTTGGGATCCTACAATGAGCAGTTCTTC CSASRAGLGSYNEQFF
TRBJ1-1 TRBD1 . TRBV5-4 TGTGCCAGCAGCTACAGGGGACGATCGTCTGAAGCTTTCTTT CASSYRGRSSEAFF
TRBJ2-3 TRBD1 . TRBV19 TGTGCCAGTACTCCGAAAACCCGGACAGGGATGGCAGATACGCAGTATTTT CASTPKTRTGMADTQYF
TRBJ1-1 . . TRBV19 TGTGCCAGTATTGAGGGGGTACACACTGAAGCTTTCTTT CASIEGVHTEAFF
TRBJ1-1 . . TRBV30 TGTGCCTGGAGTACCGGGGCAGGGGTATGGACTGAAGCTTTCTTT CAWSTGAGVWTEAFF
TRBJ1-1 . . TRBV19 TGTGCCAGTAGTAGCTACCTCCAGGTGAACACTGAAGCTTTCTTT CASSSYLQVNTEAFF
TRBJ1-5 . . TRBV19 TGTGCCAGTAGTACGCAATGGGGCGATCAGCCCCAGCATTTT CASSTQWGDQPQHF
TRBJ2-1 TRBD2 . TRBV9 TGTGCCAGCAGCGTAGAAAGTAGGCTAGCGGTCGACAATGAGCAGTTCTTC CASSVESRLAVDNEQFF
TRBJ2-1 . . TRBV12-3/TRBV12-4 TGTGCCAGCAGTTCCTTCAGCAATGAGCAGTTCTTC CASSSFSNEQFF
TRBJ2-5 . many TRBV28 TGTGCCAGCCTAACAGGGAATGGGGAGACCCAGTACTTC CASLTGNGETQYF
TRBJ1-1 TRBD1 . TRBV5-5 TGTGCCAGCAGCTTGAGGGGACAGACTGAAGCTTTCTTT CASSLRGQTEAFF
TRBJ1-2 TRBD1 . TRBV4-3 TGCGCCAGCAGCCAAGATCAAGGACAGGGAGCTAACTATGGCTACACCTTC CASSQDQGQGANYGYTF
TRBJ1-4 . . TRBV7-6 TGTGCCAGCAGCTATACAGGTGCAACTAATGAAAAACTGTTTTTT CASSYTGATNEKLFF
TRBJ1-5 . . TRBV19 TGTGCCAGTAGTTCCTTAGTACGAGACGAGAAGCCAGGGGATAGCAATCAGCCCCAGCATTTT CASSSLVRDEKPGDSNQPQHF
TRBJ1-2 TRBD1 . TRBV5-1 TGCGCCAGCAGCCTAAAAACCGGGACAGGGGGTCTCTCTAACTATGGCTACACCTTC CASSLKTGTGGLSNYGYTF
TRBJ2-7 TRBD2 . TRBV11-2 TGTGCCAGCAGCTTGGGACTAGCGGGGGGTGCGCGCGGACACGAGCAGTACTTC CASSLGLAGGARGHEQYF
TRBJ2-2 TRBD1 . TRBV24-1 TGTGCCACCAGTGATTTATCTACGACAGGGTTCGGCACCGGGGAGCTGTTTTTT CATSDLSTTGFGTGELFF
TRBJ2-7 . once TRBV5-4 TGTGCCAGCAGCTTGGGTGGGGGGTCTTACGAGCAGTACTTC CASSLGGGSYEQYF
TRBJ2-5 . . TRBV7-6 TGTGCCAGCAGCTACCCGTGGCTGGCCCTAAGCGGGACCCAGTACTTC CASSYPWLALSGTQYF
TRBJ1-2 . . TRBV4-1 TGCGCCAGCAGCCCAATCGGTGGGGGACTTAACTATGGCTACACCTTC CASSPIGGGLNYGYTF
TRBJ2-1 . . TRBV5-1 TGCGCCAGCAGCCAGAATAATGAGCAGTTCTTC CASSQNNEQFF
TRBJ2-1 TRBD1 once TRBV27 TGTGCCACTCACGACAGGGGACTTGGCAATGAGCAGTTCTTC CATHDRGLGNEQFF
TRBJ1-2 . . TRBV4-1 TGCGCCAGCAGCCAACCTACCGCTGGGACGGGGGGTCGTGGCTACACCTTC CASSQPTAGTGGRGYTF
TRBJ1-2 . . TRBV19 TGTGCCAGTAGTATCGTCCAGGGGCGCGGCTACACCTTC CASSIVQGRGYTF
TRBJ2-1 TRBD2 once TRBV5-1 TGCGCCAGCACCTTAGCGGGTTGGAACAATGAGCAGTTCTTC CASTLAGWNNEQFF
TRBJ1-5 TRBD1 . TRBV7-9 TGTGCCAGCAGCTTAGATGGGACAGGCAATCAGCCCCAGCATTTT CASSLDGTGNQPQHF
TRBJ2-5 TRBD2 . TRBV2 TGTGCCAGCACCCCCAGGGTAGCGGGGGAAGAAGAGACCCAGTACTTC CASTPRVAGEEETQYF
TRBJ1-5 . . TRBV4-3 TGCGCCAGCAGCCAAGAGACAAGTAGCAATCAGCCCCAGCATTTT CASSQETSSNQPQHF
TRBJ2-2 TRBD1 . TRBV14 TGTGCCAGCAGCCAATCGCTCCTCGTGAGGGACAGGGGGCCCGGGGAGCTGTTTTTT CASSQSLLVRDRGPGELFF
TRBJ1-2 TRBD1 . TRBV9 TGTGCCAGCAGCGGGCAAGAGCGGGACAGGGATGCTGGCTACACCTTC CASSGQERDRDAGYTF
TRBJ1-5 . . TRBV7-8 TGTGCCAGCAGCCCCTTTAGGACTGGGCGCCGTTCGCCCCAGCATTTT CASSPFRTGRRSPQHF
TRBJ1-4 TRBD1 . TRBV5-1 TGCGCCAGCAGCTCCGGGACAGGGGCAGCAACTAATGAAAAACTGTTTTTT CASSSGTGAATNEKLFF
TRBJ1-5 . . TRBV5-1 TGCGCCAGCAGCTTGTGGGGGGAGATCAATCAGCCCCAGCATTTT CASSLWGEINQPQHF
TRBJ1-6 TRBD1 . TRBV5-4 TGTGCCAGCAGCTCCCGGGACAGGGGCACCTATAATTCACCCCTCCACTTT CASSSRDRGTYNSPLHF
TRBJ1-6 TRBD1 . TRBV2 TGTGCCAGCAAGAGGACAGGATCCAGCTCCTATAATTCACCCCTCCACTTT CASKRTGSSSYNSPLHF
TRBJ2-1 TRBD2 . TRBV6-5 TGTGCCAGCAAAAGAGCGGGGAGTTACAATGAGCAGTTCTTC CASKRAGSYNEQFF
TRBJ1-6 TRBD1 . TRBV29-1 TGCAGCGTCCGGACAGGGACGGGCTATAATTCACCCCTCCACTTT CSVRTGTGYNSPLHF
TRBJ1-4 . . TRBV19 TGTGCCAGTAGTACCCCTTCTGGGGGGGATGAAAAACTGTTTTTT CASSTPSGGDEKLFF
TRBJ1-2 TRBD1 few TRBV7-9 TGTGCCAGCAGCTTAGCCGGGACAGGTTACGGCTACACCTTC CASSLAGTGYGYTF
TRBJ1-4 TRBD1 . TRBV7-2 TGTGCCAGCAGCTACGCCGGGACAGGGTGGTCGGCTAATGAAAAACTGTTTTTT CASSYAGTGWSANEKLFF
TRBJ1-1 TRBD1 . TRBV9 TGTGCCAGCAGCGGGCCAGGGGGACGGAACACTGAAGCTTTCTTT CASSGPGGRNTEAFF
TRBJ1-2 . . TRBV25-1 TGTGCCAGCAGCACAGGGAACTATGGCTACACCTTC CASSTGNYGYTF
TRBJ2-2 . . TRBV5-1 TGCGCCAGCAGCCTCTCGAGGGTGGGGAACACCGGGGAGCTGTTTTTT CASSLSRVGNTGELFF
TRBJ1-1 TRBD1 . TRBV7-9 TGTGCCAGCAGACAGGGGGCGTCTGAAGCTTTCTTT CASRQGASEAFF
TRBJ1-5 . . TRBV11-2 TGTGCCAGCAGCTTTTCAGGGTTTGACAATCAGCCCCAGCATTTT CASSFSGFDNQPQHF
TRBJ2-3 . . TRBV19 TGTGCCAGTAGTATAGCCGGACTTCCGGGGGCAGATACGCAGTATTTT CASSIAGLPGADTQYF
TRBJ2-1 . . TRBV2 TGTGCCAGCAGTGAAGTGCTTCGTAGCCAGCAGTTCTTC CASSEVLRSQQFF
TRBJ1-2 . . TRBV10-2 TGCGCCAGCTCCGGCAGGGGTTTTCTTAGGAACTATGGCTACACCTTC CASSGRGFLRNYGYTF
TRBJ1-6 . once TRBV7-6 TGTGCCAGCAGCCCCAACAGGGATTCACCCCTCCACTTT CASSPNRDSPLHF
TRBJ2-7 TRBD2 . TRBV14 TGTGCCAGCAGCCTTCGGGGACTAGGTTCCTACGAGCAGTACTTC CASSLRGLGSYEQYF
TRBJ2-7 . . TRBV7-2 TGTGCCAGCAGCTTAGAGGACTTCTCCTACGAGCAGTACTTC CASSLEDFSYEQYF